This T cell receptor (beta chain) was retrieved from a study of CD8 T cells in ankylosing spondylitis. Trimming removed 3 bases from V and 6 bases from J, with 12 bases in between. The CDR3 extends over 13 amino acids. CDR1 and CDR2 (germline): SEHNR, FQNEAQ (reference sequence). Library preparation for TCR beta used quantitative 5'-RACE with molecular barcodes. Via MiXCR, TCRdb re-called the 5' RACE reads, giving one row per CDR3 protein. The repertoire holds about 220,000 distinct CDR3 sequences, with approximately 7.4% as singletons. This clonotype was picked up many times. Its target is not known. Points from the study as a whole: Disease-linked clones bore a CD8+ phenotype, appearing relatively rarely in peripheral blood. According to the report, clones linked to the disease were significantly enriched in matched synovial fluid samples taken from ankylosing spondylitis patients. Within ankylosing spondylitis blood, a TCR beta motif made up of seven to nine highly homologous variants appeared to be characteristic.

The V gene is TRBV7-9, the J gene TRBJ2-7; no clear D gene. This receptor was taken from a male donor with ankylosing spondylitis. What was sequenced was blood, either unsorted or a sorted T cell fraction (not recorded which). The CDR3 sequence: CASSFGSGVEQYF. The CDR3 DNA follows: TGTGCCAGCAGCTTCGGATCCGGCGTCGAGCAGTACTTC.